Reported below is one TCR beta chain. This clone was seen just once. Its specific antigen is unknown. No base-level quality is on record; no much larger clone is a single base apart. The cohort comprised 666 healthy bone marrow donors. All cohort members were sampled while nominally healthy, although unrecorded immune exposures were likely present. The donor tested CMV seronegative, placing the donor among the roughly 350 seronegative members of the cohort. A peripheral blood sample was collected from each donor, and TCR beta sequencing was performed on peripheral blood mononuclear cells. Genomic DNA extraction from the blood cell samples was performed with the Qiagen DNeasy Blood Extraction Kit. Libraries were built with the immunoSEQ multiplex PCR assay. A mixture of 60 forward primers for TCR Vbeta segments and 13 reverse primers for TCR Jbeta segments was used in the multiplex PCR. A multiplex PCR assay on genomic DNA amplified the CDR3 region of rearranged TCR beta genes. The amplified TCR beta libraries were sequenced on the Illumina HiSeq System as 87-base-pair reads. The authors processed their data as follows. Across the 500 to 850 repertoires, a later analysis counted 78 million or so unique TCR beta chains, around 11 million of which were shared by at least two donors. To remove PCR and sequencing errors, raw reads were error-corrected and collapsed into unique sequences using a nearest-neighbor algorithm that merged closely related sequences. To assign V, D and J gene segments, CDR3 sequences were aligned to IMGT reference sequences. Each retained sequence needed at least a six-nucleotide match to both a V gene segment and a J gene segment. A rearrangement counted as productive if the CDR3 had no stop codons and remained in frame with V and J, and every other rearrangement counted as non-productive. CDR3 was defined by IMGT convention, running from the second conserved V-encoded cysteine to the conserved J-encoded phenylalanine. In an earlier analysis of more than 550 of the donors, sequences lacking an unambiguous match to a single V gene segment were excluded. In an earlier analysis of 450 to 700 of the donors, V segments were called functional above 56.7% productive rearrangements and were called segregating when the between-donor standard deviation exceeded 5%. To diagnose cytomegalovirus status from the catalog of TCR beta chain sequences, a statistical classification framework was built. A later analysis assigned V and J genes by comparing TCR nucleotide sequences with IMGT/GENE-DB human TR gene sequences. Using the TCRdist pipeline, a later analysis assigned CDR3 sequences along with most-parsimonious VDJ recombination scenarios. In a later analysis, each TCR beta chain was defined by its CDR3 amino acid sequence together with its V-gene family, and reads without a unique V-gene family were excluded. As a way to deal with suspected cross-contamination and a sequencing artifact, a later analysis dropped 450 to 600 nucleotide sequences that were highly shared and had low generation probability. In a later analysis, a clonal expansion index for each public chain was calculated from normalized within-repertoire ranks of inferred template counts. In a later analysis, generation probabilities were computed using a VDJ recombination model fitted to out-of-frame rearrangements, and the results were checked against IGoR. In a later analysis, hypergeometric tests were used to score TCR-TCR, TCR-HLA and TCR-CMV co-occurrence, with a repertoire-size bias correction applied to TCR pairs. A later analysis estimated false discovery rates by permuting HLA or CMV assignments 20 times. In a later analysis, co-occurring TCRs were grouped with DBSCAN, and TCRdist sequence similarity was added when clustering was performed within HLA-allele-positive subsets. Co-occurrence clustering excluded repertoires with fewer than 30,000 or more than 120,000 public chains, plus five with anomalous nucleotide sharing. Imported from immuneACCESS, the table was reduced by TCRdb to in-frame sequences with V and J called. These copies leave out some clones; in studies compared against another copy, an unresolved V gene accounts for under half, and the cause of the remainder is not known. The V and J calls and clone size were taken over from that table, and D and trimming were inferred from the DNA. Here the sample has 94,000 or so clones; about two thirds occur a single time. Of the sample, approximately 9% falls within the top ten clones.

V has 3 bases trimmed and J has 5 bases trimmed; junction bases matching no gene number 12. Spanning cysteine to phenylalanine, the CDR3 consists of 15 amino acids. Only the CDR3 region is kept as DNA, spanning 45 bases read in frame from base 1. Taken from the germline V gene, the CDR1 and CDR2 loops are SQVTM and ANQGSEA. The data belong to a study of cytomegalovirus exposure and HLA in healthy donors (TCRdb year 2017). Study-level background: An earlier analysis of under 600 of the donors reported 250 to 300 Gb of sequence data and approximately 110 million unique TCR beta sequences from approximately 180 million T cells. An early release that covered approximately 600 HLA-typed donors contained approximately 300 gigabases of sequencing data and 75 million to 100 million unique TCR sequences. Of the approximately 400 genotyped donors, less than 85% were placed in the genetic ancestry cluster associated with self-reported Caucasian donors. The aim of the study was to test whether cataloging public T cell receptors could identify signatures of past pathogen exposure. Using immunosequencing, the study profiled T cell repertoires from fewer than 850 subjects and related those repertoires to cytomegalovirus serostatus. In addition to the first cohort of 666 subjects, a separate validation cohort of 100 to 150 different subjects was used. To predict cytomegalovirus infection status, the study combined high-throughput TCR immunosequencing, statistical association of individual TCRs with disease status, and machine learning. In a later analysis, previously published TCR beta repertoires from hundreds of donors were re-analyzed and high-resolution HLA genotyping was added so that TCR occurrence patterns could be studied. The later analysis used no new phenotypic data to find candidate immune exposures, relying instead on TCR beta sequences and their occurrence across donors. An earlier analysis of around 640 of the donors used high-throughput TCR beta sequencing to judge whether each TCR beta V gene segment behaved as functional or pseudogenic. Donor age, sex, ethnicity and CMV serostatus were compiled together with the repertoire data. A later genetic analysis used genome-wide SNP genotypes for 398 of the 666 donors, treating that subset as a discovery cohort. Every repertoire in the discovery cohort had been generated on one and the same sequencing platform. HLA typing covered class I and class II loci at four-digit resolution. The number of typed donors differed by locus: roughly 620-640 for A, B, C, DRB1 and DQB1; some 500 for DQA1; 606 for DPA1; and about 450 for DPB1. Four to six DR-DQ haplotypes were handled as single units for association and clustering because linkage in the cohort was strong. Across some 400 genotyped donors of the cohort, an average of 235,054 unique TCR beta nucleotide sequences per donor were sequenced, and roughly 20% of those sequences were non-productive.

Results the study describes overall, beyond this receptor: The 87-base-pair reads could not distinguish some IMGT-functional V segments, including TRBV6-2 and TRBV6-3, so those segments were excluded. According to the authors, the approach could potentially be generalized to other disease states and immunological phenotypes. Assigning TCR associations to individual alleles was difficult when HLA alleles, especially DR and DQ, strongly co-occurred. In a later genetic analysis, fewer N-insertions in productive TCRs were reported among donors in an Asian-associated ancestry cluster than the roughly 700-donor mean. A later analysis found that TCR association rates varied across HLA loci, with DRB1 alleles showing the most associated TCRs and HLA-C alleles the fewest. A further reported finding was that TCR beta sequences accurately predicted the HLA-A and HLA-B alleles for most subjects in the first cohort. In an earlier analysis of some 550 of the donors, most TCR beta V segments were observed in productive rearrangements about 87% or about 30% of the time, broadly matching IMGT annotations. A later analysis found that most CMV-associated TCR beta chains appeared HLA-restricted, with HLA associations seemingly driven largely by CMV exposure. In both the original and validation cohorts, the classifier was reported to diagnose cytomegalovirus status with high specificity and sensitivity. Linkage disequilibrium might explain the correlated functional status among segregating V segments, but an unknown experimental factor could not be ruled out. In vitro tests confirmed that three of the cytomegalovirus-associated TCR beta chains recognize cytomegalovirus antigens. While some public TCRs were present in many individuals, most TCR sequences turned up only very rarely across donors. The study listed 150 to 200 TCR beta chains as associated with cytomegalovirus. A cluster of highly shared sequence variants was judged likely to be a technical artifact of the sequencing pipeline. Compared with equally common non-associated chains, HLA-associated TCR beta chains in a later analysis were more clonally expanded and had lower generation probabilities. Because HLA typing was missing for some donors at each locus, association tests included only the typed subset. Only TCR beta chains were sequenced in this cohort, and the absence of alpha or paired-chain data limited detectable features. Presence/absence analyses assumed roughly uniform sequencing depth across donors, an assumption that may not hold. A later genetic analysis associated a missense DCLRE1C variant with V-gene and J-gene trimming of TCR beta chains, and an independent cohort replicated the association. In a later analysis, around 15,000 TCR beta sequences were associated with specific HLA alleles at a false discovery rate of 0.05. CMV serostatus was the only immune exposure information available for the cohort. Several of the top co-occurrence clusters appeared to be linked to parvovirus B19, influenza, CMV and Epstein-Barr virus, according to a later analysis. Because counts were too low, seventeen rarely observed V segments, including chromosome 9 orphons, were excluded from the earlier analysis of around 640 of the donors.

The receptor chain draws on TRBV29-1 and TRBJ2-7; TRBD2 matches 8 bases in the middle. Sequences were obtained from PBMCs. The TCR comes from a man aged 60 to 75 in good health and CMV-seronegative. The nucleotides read TGCAGCGTTGATAGGGGCGCAGCGGGAGTCGACGAGCAGTACTTC. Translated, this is CSVDRGAAGVDEQYF.